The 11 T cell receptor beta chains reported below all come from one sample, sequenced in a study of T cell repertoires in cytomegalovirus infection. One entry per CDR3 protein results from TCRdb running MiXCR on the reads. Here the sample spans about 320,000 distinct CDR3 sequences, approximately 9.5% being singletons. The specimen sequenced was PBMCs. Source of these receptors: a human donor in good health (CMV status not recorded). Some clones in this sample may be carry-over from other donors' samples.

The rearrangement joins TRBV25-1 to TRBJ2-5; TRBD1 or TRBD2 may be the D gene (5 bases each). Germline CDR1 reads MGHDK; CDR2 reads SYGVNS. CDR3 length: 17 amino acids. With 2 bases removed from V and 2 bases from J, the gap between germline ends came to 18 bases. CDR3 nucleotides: TGTGCCAGCAGTGAAAGGTTCGGGGCGACCCTTCAAGAGACCCAGTACTTC. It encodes CASSERFGATLQETQYF.

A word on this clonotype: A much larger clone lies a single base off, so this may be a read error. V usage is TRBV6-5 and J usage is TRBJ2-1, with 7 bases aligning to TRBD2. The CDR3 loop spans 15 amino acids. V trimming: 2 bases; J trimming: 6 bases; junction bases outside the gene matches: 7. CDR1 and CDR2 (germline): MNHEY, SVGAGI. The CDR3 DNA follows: TGTGCCAGCAGTTACGGACTAGTGGGGTTCAATGAGCAGTTCTTC. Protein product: CASSYGLVGFNEQFF.

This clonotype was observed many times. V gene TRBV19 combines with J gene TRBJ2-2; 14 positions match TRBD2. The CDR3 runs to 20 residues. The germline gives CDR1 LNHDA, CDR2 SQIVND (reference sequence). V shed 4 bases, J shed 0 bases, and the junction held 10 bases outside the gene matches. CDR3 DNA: TGTGCCAGTAGTACGGGACTAGCGGGGGCAGGGATCCCGAACACCGGGGAGCTGTTTTTT. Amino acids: CASSTGLAGAGIPNTGELFF.

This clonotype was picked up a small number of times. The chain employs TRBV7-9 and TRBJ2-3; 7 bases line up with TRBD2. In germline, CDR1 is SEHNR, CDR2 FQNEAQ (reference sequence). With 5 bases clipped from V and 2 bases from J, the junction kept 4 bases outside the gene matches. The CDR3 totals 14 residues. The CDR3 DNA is TGTGCCAGCAGCGCAAGCGGGAACACAGATACGCAGTATTTT. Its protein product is CASSASGNTDTQYF.

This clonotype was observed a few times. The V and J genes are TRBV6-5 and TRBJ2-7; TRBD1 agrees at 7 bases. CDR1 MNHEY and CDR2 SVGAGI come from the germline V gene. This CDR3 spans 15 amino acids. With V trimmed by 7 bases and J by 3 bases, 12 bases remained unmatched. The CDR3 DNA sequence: TGTGCCAGCACCTCTGGGACAGCCCACTTCTACGAGCAGTACTTC. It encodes CASTSGTAHFYEQYF.

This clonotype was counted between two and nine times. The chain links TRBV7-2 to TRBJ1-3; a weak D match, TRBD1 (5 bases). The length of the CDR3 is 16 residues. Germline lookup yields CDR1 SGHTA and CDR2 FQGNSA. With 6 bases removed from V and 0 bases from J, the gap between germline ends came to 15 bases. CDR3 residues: CASRKGPYSSGNTIYF. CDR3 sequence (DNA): TGTGCCAGCAGAAAGGGGCCCTACTCCTCTGGAAACACCATATATTTT.

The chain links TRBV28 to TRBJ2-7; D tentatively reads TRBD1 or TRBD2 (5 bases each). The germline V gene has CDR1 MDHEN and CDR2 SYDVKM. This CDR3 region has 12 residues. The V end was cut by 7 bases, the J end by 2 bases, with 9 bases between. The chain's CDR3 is CASKGRAYEQYF. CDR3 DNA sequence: TGTGCCAGCAAGGGGAGAGCCTACGAGCAGTACTTC.

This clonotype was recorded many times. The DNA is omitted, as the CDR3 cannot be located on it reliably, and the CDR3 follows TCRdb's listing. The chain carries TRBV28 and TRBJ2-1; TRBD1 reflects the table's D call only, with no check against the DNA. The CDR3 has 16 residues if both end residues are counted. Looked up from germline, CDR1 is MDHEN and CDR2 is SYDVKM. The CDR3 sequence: CASSFGPGLSYNEQFF.

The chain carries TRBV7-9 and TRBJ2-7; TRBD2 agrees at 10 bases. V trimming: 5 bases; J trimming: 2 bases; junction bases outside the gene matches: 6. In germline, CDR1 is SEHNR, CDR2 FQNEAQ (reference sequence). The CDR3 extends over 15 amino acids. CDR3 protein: CASSRTSGDPYEQYF. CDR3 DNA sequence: TGTGCCAGCAGCCGGACTAGCGGAGACCCCTACGAGCAGTACTTC.

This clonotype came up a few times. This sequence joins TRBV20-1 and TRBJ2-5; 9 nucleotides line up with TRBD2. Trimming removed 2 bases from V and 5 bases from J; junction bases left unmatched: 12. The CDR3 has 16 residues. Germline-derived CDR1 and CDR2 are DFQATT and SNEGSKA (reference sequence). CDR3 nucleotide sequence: TGCAGTGCTAGAACCTCGAGCGGGGGGATCTTGGAGACCCAGTACTTC. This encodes CSARTSSGGILETQYF.

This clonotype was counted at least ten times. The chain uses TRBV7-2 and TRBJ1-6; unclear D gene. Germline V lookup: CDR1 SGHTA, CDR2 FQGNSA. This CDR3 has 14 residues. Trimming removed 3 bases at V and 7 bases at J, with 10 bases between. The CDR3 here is CASSFVGSNSPLHF. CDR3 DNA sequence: TGTGCCAGCAGCTTTGTAGGGAGCAATTCACCCCTCCACTTT.